A selection of T cell receptor beta chains follows, all from one sample in a study of neurological immune-mediated disorders. TCRdb reprocessed the 5' RACE reads with MiXCR, giving one entry per CDR3 protein. This sample has fewer than 90,000 distinct CDR3 sequences; around 5.5% occur once, and the top ten carry about 8%. Material: PBMCs. These receptor sequences come from a man between 18 and 29 years old with multiple sclerosis. The CDR3 runs from the conserved cysteine through the conserved F or W. D genes are given only for firm matches. Not all rows give a size; the values are once, few, many and, for expanded clones, a class.

>TRBJ1-2|-|TRBD1|TRBV6-2/TRBV6-3
CASRTGHGYTF
TGTGCCAGCAGGACAGGGCACGGCTACACCTTC
>TRBJ2-5|many|-|TRBV7-7
CASSFGPSFQETQYF
TGTGCCAGCAGCTTTGGTCCGAGCTTCCAAGAGACCCAGTACTTC
>TRBJ2-1|many|-|TRBV20-1
CSARDRRLGSYNEQFF
TGCAGTGCTAGAGATCGGAGACTGGGTTCCTACAATGAGCAGTTCTTC
>TRBJ2-3|-|-|TRBV20-1
CSARDPQGHTDTQYF
TGCAGTGCTAGAGATCCCCAGGGGCACACAGATACGCAGTATTTT
>TRBJ1-5|many|TRBD1|TRBV20-1
CSASDRGTNQPQHF
TGCAGTGCTAGTGACAGGGGAACCAACCAGCCCCAGCATTTT
>TRBJ2-6|-|-|TRBV27
CASSLGQPNSGANVLTF
TGTGCCAGCAGTCTAGGACAGCCCAACTCTGGGGCCAACGTCCTGACTTTC
>TRBJ2-1|many|-|TRBV20-1
CSAGGGARVNEQFF
TGCAGTGCCGGGGGCGGAGCGCGGGTGAATGAGCAGTTCTTC
>TRBJ1-1|many|-|TRBV7-2
CASSAPKGPAVNTEAFF
TGTGCCAGCAGCGCGCCAAAGGGGCCGGCGGTAAACACTGAAGCTTTCTTT
>TRBJ2-7|-|-|TRBV18
CASSPLGLNYEQYF
TGTGCCAGCTCACCACTTGGACTGAACTACGAGCAGTACTTC
>TRBJ2-1|many|-|TRBV27
CASSLASVPRDDEQFF
TGTGCCAGCAGTTTAGCTAGTGTGCCCAGAGACGATGAGCAGTTCTTC
>TRBJ2-7|many|TRBD1|TRBV20-1
CSATNRDRASYEQYF
TGCAGTGCTACAAACCGGGACAGGGCCTCCTACGAGCAGTACTTC
>TRBJ2-7|many|-|TRBV5-1
CASSVDSYEQYF
TGCGCCAGCAGCGTGGACAGCTACGAGCAGTACTTC
>TRBJ2-1|many|-|TRBV7-9
CASSLGHWDNEQFF
TGTGCCAGCAGCTTAGGCCATTGGGATAATGAGCAGTTCTTC
>TRBJ2-1|-|-|TRBV7-3
CASSLTMVGFGEQFF
TGTGCCAGCAGCTTAACTATGGTTGGATTCGGTGAGCAGTTCTTC
>TRBJ1-1|many|-|TRBV5-5
CASSVRDKGAFF
TGTGCCAGCAGCGTCCGGGACAAAGGAGCTTTCTTT
>TRBJ2-7|many|-|TRBV7-2
CASSLEVGYEQYF
TGTGCCAGCAGCTTAGAGGTAGGCTACGAGCAGTACTTC
>TRBJ2-2|many|-|TRBV5-6
CASSSLNTGELFF
TGTGCCAGCAGCTCGTTGAACACCGGGGAGCTGTTTTTT
>TRBJ2-1|many|-|TRBV5-1
CASSLESSYNEQFF
TGCGCCAGCAGCTTGGAAAGCTCCTACAATGAGCAGTTCTTC
>TRBJ1-6|many|TRBD1|TRBV7-9
CASRADRELNSPLHF
TGTGCCAGCAGAGCCGACAGGGAGTTGAATTCACCCCTCCACTTT
>TRBJ2-1|many|TRBD2|TRBV4-3
CASSQDPPSGRYNEQFF
TGCGCCAGCAGCCAAGATCCCCCTAGCGGGCGGTACAATGAGCAGTTCTTC
>TRBJ1-5|few|TRBD1|TRBV6-5
CASSSRGFDQPQHF
TGTGCCAGCAGTTCCAGGGGGTTCGATCAGCCCCAGCATTTT
>TRBJ1-2|many|-|TRBV3-1
CASSPPGLSYGYTF
TGTGCCAGCAGCCCGCCAGGGTTGTCCTATGGCTACACCTTC
>TRBJ2-3|many|TRBD2|TRBV20-1
CSAKTSGDTDTQYF
TGCAGTGCCAAGACTAGCGGGGACACAGATACGCAGTATTTT
>TRBJ2-5|many|TRBD1|TRBV7-7
CASSQTRDRTETQYF
TGTGCTAGCAGCCAGACTCGGGACAGGACGGAGACCCAGTACTTC
>TRBJ2-7|many|-|TRBV5-5
CASSPGIYEQYF
TGTGCCAGCAGCCCTGGGATCTACGAGCAGTACTTC
>TRBJ1-6|many|-|TRBV2
CASSEDRAFYNSPLHF
TGTGCCAGCAGTGAAGACAGGGCTTTTTATAATTCACCCCTCCACTTT
>TRBJ1-1|many|-|TRBV3-1
CASSQERVNTEAFF
TGTGCCAGCAGCCAAGAGAGAGTGAACACTGAAGCTTTCTTT
>TRBJ2-3|-|-|TRBV5-1
CASSFQGGGTDTQYF
TGCGCCAGCAGCTTCCAGGGGGGTGGCACAGATACGCAGTATTTT
>TRBJ2-1|many|TRBD1|TRBV12-3/TRBV12-4
CASSFTGGGEQFF
TGTGCCAGCAGTTTTACAGGGGGAGGTGAGCAGTTCTTC
>TRBJ2-3|many|TRBD1|TRBV28
CASSLDRERADTQYF
TGTGCCAGCAGTTTAGACAGGGAGAGGGCAGATACGCAGTATTTT
>TRBJ1-5|many|-|TRBV24-1
CATSEPGIGQPQHF
TGTGCCACCAGTGAGCCAGGGATAGGTCAGCCCCAGCATTTT
>TRBJ2-1|many|TRBD2|TRBV6-2/TRBV6-3
CASSYPGTSGTLVQFF
TGTGCCAGCAGTTACCCCGGGACTAGCGGGACCCTGGTACAGTTCTTC
>TRBJ2-7|many|-|TRBV24-1
CATRWWGSPYEQYF
TGTGCCACCAGGTGGTGGGGGTCGCCCTACGAGCAGTACTTC
>TRBJ2-3|many|-|TRBV29-1
CSVESVSRRDTQYF
TGCAGCGTTGAATCGGTATCTCGCCGGGATACGCAGTATTTT
>TRBJ2-3|many|-|TRBV5-1
CASSPRTYTDTQYF
TGCGCCAGCAGCCCCCGGACCTACACAGATACGCAGTATTTT
>TRBJ1-1|many|-|TRBV20-1
CSAREVWRHMNTEAFF
TGCAGTGCTAGAGAGGTGTGGAGACACATGAACACTGAAGCTTTCTTT
>TRBJ1-1|many|-|TRBV20-1
CSAPIWTATEAFF
TGCAGTGCTCCTATTTGGACAGCCACTGAAGCTTTCTTT